This T cell receptor beta chain was retrieved from a study of T cell repertoires in cytomegalovirus infection. With regard to this clonotype: What it binds is not known.

Each CDR3 protein is one row after TCRdb ran MiXCR on the reads. The profile covers approximately 170,000 distinct CDR3 sequences, with approximately 17% appearing a single time and roughly a sixth taken by the ten largest. Study-level findings and limits: Dominating the ex vivo response were HLA-C-restricted CMV-specific TCR beta clonotypes. Cumulative public TCR beta family frequency identified carriers of CMV plus the relevant HLA.

This CDR3 has 17 amino acids. CDR1 and CDR2 (germline): SGDLS, YYNGEE. Germline trimming cut 4 bases from V and 0 bases from J; bases unmatched to any gene: 9. The specimen sequenced was CD8+ T cells from PBMCs. This TCR was recovered from a human donor in good health (CMV status not recorded). Some clones in this sample may be carry-over from other donors' samples. The gene calls are TRBV9 and TRBJ1-2; 10 bases line up with TRBD1. In nucleotides, the CDR3 is TGTGCCAGCAGCCACGGACAGGGGGAAGAGTCTAACTATGGCTACACCTTC. Encoded protein: CASSHGQGEESNYGYTF.